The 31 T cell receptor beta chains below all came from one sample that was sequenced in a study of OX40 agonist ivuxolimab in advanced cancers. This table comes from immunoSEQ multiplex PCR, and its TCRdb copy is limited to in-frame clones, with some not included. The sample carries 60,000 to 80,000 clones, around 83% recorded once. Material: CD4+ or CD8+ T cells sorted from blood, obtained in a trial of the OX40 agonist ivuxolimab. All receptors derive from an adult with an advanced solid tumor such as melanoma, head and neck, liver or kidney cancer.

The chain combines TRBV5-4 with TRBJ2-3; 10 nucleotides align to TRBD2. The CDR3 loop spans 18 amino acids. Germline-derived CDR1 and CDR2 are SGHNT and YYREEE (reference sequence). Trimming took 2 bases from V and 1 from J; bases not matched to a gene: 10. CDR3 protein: CASSLRASGSGGTDTQYF. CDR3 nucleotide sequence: TGTGCCAGCAGCTTAAGGGCTAGCGGGAGTGGGGGCACAGATACGCAGTATTTT.

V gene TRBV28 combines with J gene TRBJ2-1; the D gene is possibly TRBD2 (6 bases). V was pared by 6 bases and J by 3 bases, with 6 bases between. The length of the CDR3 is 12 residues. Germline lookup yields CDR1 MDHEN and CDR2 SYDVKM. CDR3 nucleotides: TGTGCCAGCAGGGGGGGCTACAATGAGCAGTTCTTC. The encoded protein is CASRGGYNEQFF.

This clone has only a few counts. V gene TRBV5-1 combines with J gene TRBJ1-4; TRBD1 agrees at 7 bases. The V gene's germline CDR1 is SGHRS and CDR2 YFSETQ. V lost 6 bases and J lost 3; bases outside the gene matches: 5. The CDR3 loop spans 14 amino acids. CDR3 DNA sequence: TGCGCCAGCAAAGAGGGGACAGCTAATGAAAAACTGTTTTTT. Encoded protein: CASKEGTANEKLFF.

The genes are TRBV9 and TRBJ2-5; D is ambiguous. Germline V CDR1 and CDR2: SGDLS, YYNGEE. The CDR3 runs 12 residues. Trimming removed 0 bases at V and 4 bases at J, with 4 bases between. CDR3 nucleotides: TGTGCCAGCAGCGTAGCTGGAGAGACCCAGTACTTC. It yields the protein CASSVAGETQYF.

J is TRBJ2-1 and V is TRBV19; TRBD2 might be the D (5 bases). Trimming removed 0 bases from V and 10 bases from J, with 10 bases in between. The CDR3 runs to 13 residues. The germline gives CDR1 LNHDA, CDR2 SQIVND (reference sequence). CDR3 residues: CASSIELVSEQFF. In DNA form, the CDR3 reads TGTGCCAGTAGTATAGAACTAGTCTCCGAGCAGTTCTTC.

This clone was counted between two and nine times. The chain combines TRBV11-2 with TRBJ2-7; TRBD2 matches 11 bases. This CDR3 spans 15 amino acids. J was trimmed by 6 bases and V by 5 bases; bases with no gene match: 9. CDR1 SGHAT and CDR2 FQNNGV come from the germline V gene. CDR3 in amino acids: CASSHPRLAGGEQYF. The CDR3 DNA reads TGTGCCAGCAGCCACCCTCGGCTAGCGGGAGGCGAGCAGTACTTC.

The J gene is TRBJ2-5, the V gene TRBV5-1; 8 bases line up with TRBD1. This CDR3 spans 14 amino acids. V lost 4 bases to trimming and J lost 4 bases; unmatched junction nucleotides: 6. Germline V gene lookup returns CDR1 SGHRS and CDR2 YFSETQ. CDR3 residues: CASSEGQEVETQYF. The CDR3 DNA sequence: TGCGCCAGCAGCGAGGGACAGGAGGTAGAGACCCAGTACTTC.

CDR3 nucleotides: TGTGCCAGCAGCGTACGCGGAGCAGCGAACACCGGGGAGCTGTTTTTT. It yields the protein CASSVRGAANTGELFF. The chain combines TRBV9 with TRBJ2-2, with D unresolved. Looked up from germline, CDR1 is SGDLS and CDR2 is YYNGEE. The CDR3 spans 16 residues. V lost 1 base to trimming and J lost 0 bases, with 10 bases between them.

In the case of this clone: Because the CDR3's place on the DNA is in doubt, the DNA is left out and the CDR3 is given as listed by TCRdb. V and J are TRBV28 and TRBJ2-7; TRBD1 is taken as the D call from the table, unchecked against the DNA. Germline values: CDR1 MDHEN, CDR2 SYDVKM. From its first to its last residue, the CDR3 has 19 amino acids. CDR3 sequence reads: CASSTSTGGAFSGNYEQYF.

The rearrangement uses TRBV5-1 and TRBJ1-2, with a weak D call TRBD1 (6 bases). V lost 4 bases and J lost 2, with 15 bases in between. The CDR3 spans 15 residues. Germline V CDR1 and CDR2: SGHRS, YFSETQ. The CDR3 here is CASSQKTGLNYGYTF. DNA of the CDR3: TGCGCCAGCAGCCAAAAAACAGGGTTGAACTATGGCTACACCTTC.

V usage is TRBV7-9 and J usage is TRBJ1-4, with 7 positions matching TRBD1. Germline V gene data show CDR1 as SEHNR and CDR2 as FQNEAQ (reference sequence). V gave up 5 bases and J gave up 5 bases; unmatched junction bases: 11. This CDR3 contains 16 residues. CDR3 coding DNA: TGTGCCAGCAGCCCCCCCCGCCGACAGGGAAATGAAAAACTGTTTTTT. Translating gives CASSPPRRQGNEKLFF.

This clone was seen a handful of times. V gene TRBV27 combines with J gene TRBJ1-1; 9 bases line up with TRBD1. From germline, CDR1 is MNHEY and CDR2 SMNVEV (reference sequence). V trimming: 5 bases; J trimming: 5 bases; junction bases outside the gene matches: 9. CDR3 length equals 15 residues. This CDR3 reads CASSPRTGVSTEAFF. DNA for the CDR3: TGTGCCAGCAGTCCCCGGACAGGGGTGTCGACTGAAGCTTTCTTT.

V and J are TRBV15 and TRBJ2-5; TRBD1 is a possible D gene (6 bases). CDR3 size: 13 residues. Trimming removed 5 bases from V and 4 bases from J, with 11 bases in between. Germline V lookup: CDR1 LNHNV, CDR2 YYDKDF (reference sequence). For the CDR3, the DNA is TGTGCCACCAGCTGGGGGCGGCGAGAGACCCAGTACTTC. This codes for CATSWGRRETQYF.

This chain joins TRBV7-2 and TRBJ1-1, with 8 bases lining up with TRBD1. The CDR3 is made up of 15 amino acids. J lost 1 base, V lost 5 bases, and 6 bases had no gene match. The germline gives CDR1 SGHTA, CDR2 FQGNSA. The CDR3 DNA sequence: TGTGCCAGCAGCCGTCCCGGGACAGGGAACACTGAAGCTTTCTTT. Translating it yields CASSRPGTGNTEAFF.

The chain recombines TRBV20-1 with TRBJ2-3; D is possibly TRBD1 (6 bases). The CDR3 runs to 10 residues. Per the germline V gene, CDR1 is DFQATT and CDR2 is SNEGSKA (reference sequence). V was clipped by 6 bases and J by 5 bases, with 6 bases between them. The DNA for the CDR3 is TGCAGTGCAGGGGGAGATACGCAGTATTTT. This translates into CSAGGDTQYF.

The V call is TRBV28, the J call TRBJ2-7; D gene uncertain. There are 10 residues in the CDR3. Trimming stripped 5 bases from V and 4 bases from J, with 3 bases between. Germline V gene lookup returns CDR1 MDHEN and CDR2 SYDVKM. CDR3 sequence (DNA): TGTGCCAGCAGTCATTACGAGCAGTACTTC. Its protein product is CASSHYEQYF.

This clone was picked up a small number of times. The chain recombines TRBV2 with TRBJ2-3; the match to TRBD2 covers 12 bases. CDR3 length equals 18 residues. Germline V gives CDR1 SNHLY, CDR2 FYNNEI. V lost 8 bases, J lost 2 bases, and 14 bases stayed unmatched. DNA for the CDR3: TGTGCCAGCGGACTCCTAGCGGGAGGGCCTCTAGTCACAGATACGCAGTATTTT. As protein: CASGLLAGGPLVTDTQYF.

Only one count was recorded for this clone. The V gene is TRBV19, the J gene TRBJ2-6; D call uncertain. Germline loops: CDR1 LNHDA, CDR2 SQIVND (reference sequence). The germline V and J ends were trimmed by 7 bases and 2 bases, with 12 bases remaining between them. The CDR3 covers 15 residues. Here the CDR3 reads CASKISGPGANVLTF. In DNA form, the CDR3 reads TGTGCCAGTAAAATATCGGGTCCTGGGGCCAACGTCCTGACTTTC. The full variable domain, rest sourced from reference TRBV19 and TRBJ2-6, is DGGITQSPKYLFRKEGQNVTLSCEQNLNHDAMYWYRQDPGQGLRLIYYSQIVNDFQKGDIAEGYSVSREKKESFPLTVTSAQKNPTAFYLCASKISGPGANVLTFGAGSRLTVL.

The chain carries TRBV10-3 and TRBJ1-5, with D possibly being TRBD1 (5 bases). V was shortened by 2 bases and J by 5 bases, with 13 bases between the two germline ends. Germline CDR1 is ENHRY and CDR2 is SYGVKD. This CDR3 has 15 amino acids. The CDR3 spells CAISEVGGGYQPQHF. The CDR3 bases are TGTGCCATCAGTGAGGTCGGGGGGGGGTATCAGCCCCAGCATTTT.

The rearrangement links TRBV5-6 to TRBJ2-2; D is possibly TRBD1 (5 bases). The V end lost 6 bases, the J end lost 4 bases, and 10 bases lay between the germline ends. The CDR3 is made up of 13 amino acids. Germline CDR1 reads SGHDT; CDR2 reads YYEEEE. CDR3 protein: CASKGLATGELFF. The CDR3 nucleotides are TGTGCCAGCAAGGGGTTAGCCACCGGGGAGCTGTTTTTT.

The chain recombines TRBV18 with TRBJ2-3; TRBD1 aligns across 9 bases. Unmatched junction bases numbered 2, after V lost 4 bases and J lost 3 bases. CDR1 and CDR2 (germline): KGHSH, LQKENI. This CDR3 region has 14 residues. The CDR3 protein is CASSRTGETDTQYF. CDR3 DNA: TGTGCCAGCTCACGGACAGGGGAAACAGATACGCAGTATTTT.

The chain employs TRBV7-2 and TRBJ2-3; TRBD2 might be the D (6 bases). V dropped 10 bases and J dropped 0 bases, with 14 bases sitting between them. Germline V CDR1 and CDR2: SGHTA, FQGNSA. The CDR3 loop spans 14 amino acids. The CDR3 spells CATGGGISTDTQYF. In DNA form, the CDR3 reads TGTGCCACAGGTGGCGGGATCAGCACAGATACGCAGTATTTT.

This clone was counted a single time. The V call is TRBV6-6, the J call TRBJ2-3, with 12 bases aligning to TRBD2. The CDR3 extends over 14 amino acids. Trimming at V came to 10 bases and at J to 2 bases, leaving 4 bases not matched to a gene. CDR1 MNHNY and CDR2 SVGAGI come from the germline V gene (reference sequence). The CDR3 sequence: CATWTSGTTDTQYF. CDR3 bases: TGTGCCACCTGGACTAGCGGGACCACAGATACGCAGTATTTT.

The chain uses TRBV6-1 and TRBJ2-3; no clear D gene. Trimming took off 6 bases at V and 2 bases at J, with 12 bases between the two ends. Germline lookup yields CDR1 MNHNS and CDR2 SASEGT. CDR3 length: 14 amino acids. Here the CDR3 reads CASSRQPPTDTQYF. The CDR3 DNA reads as TGTGCCAGCAGCCGACAACCACCCACAGATACGCAGTATTTT.

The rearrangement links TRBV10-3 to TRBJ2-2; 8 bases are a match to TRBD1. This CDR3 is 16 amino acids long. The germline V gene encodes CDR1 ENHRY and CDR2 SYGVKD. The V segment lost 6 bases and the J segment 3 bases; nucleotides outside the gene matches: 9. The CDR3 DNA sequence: TGTGCCATCAGACGGACAGGGTTCGTCGACACCGGGGAGCTGTTTTTT. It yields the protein CAIRRTGFVDTGELFF.

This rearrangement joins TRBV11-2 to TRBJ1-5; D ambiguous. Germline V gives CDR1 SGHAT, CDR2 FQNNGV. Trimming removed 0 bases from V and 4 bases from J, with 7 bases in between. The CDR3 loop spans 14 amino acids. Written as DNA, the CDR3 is TGTGCCAGCAGCTTAGACCCAGTGAATCAGCCCCAGCATTTT. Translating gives CASSLDPVNQPQHF. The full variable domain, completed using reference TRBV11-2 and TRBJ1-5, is EAGVAQSPRYKIIEKRQSVAFWCNPISGHATLYWYQQILGQGPKLLIQFQNNGVVDDSQLPKDRFSAERLKGVDSTLKIQPAKLEDSAVYLCASSLDPVNQPQHFGDGTRLSIL.

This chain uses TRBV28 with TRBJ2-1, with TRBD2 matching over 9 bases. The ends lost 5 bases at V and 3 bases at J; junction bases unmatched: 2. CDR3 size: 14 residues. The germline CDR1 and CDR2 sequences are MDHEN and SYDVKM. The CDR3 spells CASSSGRHYNEQFF. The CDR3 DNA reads TGTGCCAGCAGTAGCGGGAGGCACTACAATGAGCAGTTCTTC. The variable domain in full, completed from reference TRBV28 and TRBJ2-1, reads DVKVTQSSRYLVKRTGEKVFLECVQDMDHENMFWYRQDPGLGLRLIYFSYDVKMKEKGDIPEGYSVSREKKERFSLILESASTNQTSMYLCASSSGRHYNEQFFGPGTRLTVL.

Here the CDR3 reads CASSFRTATYEQYF. DNA for the CDR3: TGTGCCAGCAGTTTTCGGACGGCGACCTACGAGCAGTACTTC. The V call is TRBV11-2, the J call TRBJ2-7; D gene ambiguous. V was cut by 6 bases and J by 2 bases, with 14 bases left in between. The CDR3 has 14 residues. Germline V gene data show CDR1 as SGHAT and CDR2 as FQNNGV.

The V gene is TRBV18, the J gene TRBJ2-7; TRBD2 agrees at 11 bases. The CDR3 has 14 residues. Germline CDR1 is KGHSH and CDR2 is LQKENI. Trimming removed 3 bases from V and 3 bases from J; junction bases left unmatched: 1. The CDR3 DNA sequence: TGTGCCAGCTCACCGGGACTAGCGGACTACGAGCAGTACTTC. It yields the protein CASSPGLADYEQYF.

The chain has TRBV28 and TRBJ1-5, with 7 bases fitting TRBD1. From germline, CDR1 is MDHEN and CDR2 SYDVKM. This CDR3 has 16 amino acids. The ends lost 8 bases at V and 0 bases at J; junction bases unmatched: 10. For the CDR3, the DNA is TGTGCCAGCCTTACAGGGGCCCAATATAGCAATCAGCCCCAGCATTTT. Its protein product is CASLTGAQYSNQPQHF.

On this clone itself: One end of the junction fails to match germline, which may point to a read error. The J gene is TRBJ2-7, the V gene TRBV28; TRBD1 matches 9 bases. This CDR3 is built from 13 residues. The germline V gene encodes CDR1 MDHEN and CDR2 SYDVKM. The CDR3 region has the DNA TGTGCCAGCAGTTTTGGGAAGGACAGGGGTCGGATCTTC. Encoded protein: CASSFGKDRGRIF. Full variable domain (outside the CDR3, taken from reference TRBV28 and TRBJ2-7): DVKVTQSSRYLVKRTGEKVFLECVQDMDHENMFWYRQDPGLGLRLIYFSYDVKMKEKGDIPEGYSVSREKKERFSLILESASTNQTSMYLCASSFGKDRGRIFGPGTRLTVT.